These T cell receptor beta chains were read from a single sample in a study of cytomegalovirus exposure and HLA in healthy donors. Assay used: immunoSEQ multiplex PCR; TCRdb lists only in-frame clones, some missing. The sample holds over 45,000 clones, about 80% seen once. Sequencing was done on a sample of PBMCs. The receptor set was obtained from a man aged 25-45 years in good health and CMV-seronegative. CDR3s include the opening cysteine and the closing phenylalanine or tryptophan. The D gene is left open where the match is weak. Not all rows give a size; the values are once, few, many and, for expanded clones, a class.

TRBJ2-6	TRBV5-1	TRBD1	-	CASSQTGPGQVSSGANVLTF	TGCGCCAGCAGCCAAACAGGACCGGGACAGGTCAGCTCTGGGGCCAACGTCCTGACTTTC
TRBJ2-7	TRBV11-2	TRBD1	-	CASSQGTGVMGEQYF	TGTGCCAGCAGCCAGGGGACAGGGGTTATGGGCGAGCAGTACTTC
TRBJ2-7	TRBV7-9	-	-	CASSYPQGLGREQYF	TGTGCCAGCAGCTACCCTCAGGGACTTGGGAGAGAGCAGTACTTC
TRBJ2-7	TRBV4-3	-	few	CASSQDRGLIYEQYF	TGCGCCAGCAGCCAAGATAGGGGACTGATCTACGAGCAGTACTTC
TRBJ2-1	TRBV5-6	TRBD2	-	CASSARGRGTSYNEQFF	TGTGCCAGCAGCGCCCGAGGGCGGGGGACTTCCTACAATGAGCAGTTCTTC
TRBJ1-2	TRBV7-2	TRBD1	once	CASSNRDRINYGYTF	TGTGCCAGCAGCAACCGGGACAGAATAAACTATGGCTACACCTTC
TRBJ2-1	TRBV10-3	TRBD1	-	CAISDSGTGVPQFF	TGTGCCATCAGTGATTCGGGGACAGGGGTCCCGCAGTTCTTC
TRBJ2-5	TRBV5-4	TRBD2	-	CASSLTVLERGRPGTQYF	TGTGCCAGCAGCTTGACCGTACTGGAGCGGGGAAGACCTGGAACCCAGTACTTC
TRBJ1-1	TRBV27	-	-	CASSSSPGDTEAFF	TGTGCCAGCAGCTCGAGCCCAGGGGATACTGAAGCTTTCTTT
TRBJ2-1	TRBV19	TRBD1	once	CASSNGTAMHNEQFF	TGTGCCAGTAGTAACGGGACAGCTATGCACAATGAGCAGTTCTTC
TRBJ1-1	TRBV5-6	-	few	CASSYGTEAFF	TGTGCCAGCAGCTACGGTACTGAAGCTTTCTTT
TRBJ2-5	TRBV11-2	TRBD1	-	CASSLPGQGTSETQYF	TGTGCCAGCAGCTTGCCGGGACAGGGAACTTCGGAGACCCAGTACTTC
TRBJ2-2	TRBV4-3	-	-	CASSQEGYDKWTGELFF	TGCGCCAGCAGCCAAGAGGGTTACGACAAATGGACCGGGGAGCTGTTTTTT
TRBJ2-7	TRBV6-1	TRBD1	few	CASSDLPGGPNPSYEQYF	TGTGCCAGCAGTGATCTCCCAGGGGGCCCAAACCCGTCCTACGAGCAGTACTTC
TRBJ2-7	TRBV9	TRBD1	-	CASSLGGQGAFYEQYF	TGTGCCAGCAGCCTTGGGGGACAGGGAGCTTTCTACGAGCAGTACTTC
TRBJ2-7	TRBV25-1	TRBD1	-	CASSEAPRQGSGYEQYF	TGTGCCAGCAGTGAAGCCCCCCGACAGGGGTCGGGGTACGAGCAGTACTTC
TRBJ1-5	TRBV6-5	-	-	CASSRGGWSNQPQHF	TGTGCCAGCTCCCGGGGAGGATGGAGCAATCAGCCCCAGCATTTT
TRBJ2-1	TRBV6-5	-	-	CASGGGWGYNEQFF	TGTGCCAGCGGAGGTGGGTGGGGCTACAATGAGCAGTTCTTC
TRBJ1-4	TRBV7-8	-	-	CASSWRQSEMKLFF	TGTGCCAGCAGCTGGAGACAGTCCGAAATGAAACTGTTTTTT
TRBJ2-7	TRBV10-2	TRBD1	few	CASSESTVGQVRGPYEQYF	TGCGCCAGCAGTGAGTCGACGGTAGGACAGGTAAGGGGGCCCTACGAGCAGTACTTC
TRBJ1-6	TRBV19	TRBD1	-	CASSGYRGRVSPLHF	TGTGCCAGTAGTGGTTACAGGGGGCGCGTGTCACCCCTCCACTTT
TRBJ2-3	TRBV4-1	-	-	CASSQGGATQYF	TGCGCCAGCAGCCAAGGCGGAGCTACGCAGTATTTT
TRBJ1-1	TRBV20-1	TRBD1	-	CSGQGITEAFF	TGCAGTGGACAGGGGATCACTGAAGCTTTCTTT
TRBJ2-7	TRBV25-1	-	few	CAPGHPLGSRYEQYF	TGTGCCCCCGGCCATCCCCTAGGGAGCCGTTACGAGCAGTACTTC
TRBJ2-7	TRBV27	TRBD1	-	CASSRTGGNSYEQYF	TGTGCCAGCAGTCGAACAGGGGGAAATTCTTACGAGCAGTACTTC
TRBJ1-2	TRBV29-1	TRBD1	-	CSAETGGSYVRGYTF	TGCAGCGCGGAGACAGGGGGGAGCTATGTTAGGGGCTACACCTTC
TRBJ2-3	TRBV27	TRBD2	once	CASSRRGSTDTQYF	TGTGCCAGCAGCCGGCGGGGGAGCACAGATACGCAGTATTTT
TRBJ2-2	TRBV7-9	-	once	CASNAPLSGELFF	TGTGCCAGCAACGCTCCCCTATCCGGGGAGCTGTTTTTT
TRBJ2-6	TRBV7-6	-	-	CASSPRVSSGANVLTF	TGTGCCAGCAGCCCCAGGGTTTCGTCTGGGGCCAACGTCCTGACTTTC
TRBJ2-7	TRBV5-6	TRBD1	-	CASSRTGAAYEQYF	TGTGCCAGCAGCAGGACAGGGGCAGCCTACGAGCAGTACTTC
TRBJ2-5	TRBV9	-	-	CASSVEAGLETQYF	TGTGCCAGCAGCGTAGAGGCAGGGTTGGAGACCCAGTACTTC
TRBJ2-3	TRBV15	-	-	CATSRGWGGSGTDTQYF	TGTGCCACCAGCAGAGGTTGGGGGGGCTCGGGCACAGATACGCAGTATTTT
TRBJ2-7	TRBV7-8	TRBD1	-	CASSLRDRSSYEQYF	TGTGCCAGCAGCTTAAGGGACAGGAGCTCCTACGAGCAGTACTTC
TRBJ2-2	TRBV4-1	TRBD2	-	CASSQDGRGANTGELFF	TGCGCCAGCAGCCAAGATGGGAGGGGCGCGAACACCGGGGAGCTGTTTTTT
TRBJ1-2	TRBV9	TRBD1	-	CASSGPRDRGHGYPF	TGTGCCAGCAGCGGCCCGCGGGACAGGGGGCATGGCTACCCCTTC
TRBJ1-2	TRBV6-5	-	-	CASSYSQGHYGYTF	TGTGCCAGCAGTTACTCCCAGGGCCACTATGGCTACACCTTC
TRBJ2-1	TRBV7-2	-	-	CASLQGLSYNEQFF	TGTGCCAGCTTGCAGGGGCTCTCCTACAATGAGCAGTTCTTC
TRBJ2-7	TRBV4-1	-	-	CASSQDRRGGEQYF	TGCGCCAGCAGCCAAGATCGGAGGGGGGGCGAGCAGTACTTC
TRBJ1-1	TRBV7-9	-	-	CASSPGAGQNTEAFF	TGTGCCAGCAGCCCAGGGGCAGGACAGAACACTGAAGCTTTCTTT
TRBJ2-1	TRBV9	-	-	CASSAREQFF	TGTGCCAGCAGCGCCCGGGAGCAGTTCTTC